The rows below give T cell receptor beta chains drawn from one sample of a study of blood T cell repertoires in COVID-19. Some clones are missing from TCRdb's copy, which holds only in-frame ones; the method was immunoSEQ multiplex PCR. The repertoire consists of around 140,000 clones, with about 91% occurring once and the leading ten covering around 0.91%. Source material: peripheral blood. These receptors were taken from a woman in her forties or fifties with acute or convalescent COVID-19. The CDR3 runs from the conserved cysteine through the conserved F or W. A D gene is named only where the DNA matches it firmly. Clone size is shown for a subset of rows, as once, few, many or a class of expanded clone.

TRBV19	TRBJ2-5	.	TRBD2	TGTGCCAGTAGTACCGGGACTAGCGGGATGGAGGAGACCCAGTACTTC	CASSTGTSGMEETQYF
TRBV24-1	TRBJ2-1	once	.	TGTGCCACCAGTGAGGGCGCAGGGAATGGGGCAGCGAATGAGCAGTTCTTC	CATSEGAGNGAANEQFF
TRBV24-1	TRBJ2-7	.	TRBD1	TGTGCCACCAGTGAGACAGGGGGCGGCCTCTACGAGCAGTACTTC	CATSETGGGLYEQYF
TRBV7-2	TRBJ2-5	.	.	TGTGCCAGCAGCTTAATACTAGAGACCCAGTACTTC	CASSLILETQYF
TRBV7-8	TRBJ2-7	.	.	TGTGCCAGCAGCTTATTACCCCCCGGGATCAGCTCCTACGAGCAGTACTTC	CASSLLPPGISSYEQYF
TRBV5-1	TRBJ1-4	.	TRBD1	TGCGCCAGCAGCTCACCCGGGACAGTTAATGAAAAACTGTTTTTT	CASSSPGTVNEKLFF
TRBV2	TRBJ1-1	few	.	TGTGCCAGCAGTTGGGGGACATTCATGAACACTGAAGCTTTCTTT	CASSWGTFMNTEAFF
TRBV28	TRBJ2-7	.	.	TGTGCCAGCAGCCTAACCCTCCGGGGACACGAACCCTACGAGCAGTACTTC	CASSLTLRGHEPYEQYF
TRBV4-1	TRBJ2-7	.	.	TGCGCCAGCAGCCAAGTTTCAGGGGACGAGCAGTACTTC	CASSQVSGDEQYF
TRBV6-6	TRBJ2-5	.	.	TGTGCCAGCAGTGCCGGCAACCGGGATTGGGAGACCCAGTACTTC	CASSAGNRDWETQYF
TRBV30	TRBJ1-3	.	TRBD1	TGTGCCTGGAGTGTACTTTGGGACAGCAAAAACACCATATATTTT	CAWSVLWDSKNTIYF
TRBV5-8	TRBJ2-1	.	.	TGTGCCAGCAGCTTCGGGACAAATAATGAGCAGTTCTTC	CASSFGTNNEQFF
TRBV6-5	TRBJ1-4	once	TRBD1	TGTGCCAGCACCCATGACAGGGCCAATGAAAAACTGTTTTTT	CASTHDRANEKLFF
TRBV4-1	TRBJ1-2	.	.	TGCGCCAGCAGCCAAGCGCATGGGGAGTTATACTATGGCTACACCTTC	CASSQAHGELYYGYTF
TRBV28	TRBJ1-4	.	.	TGTGCCAGCAGTTCTCCCTGGACAGCTGGGAGTTCAACTAATGAAAAACTGTTTTTT	CASSSPWTAGSSTNEKLFF
TRBV5-4	TRBJ2-3	.	TRBD2	TGTGCCAGCAGCTCGGGACTAGCGGGGATCACAGATACGCAGTATTTT	CASSSGLAGITDTQYF
TRBV19	TRBJ1-2	.	TRBD1	TGTGCCAGTAGTATAGTAACAGGGGAGGCGTATGGCTACACCTTC	CASSIVTGEAYGYTF
TRBV4-1	TRBJ1-2	.	.	TGCGCCAGCAGCGGAACGCAGGGATATGCTGACTATGGCTACACCTTC	CASSGTQGYADYGYTF
TRBV7-3	TRBJ2-7	.	TRBD1	TGTGCCAGCAGCTTTGGGACAGGGGGCTACGAGCAGTACTTC	CASSFGTGGYEQYF
TRBV7-9	TRBJ2-7	.	.	TGTGCCAGCAGCTTAAACCTAGTAGTTGACGAGCAGTACTTC	CASSLNLVVDEQYF
TRBV7-3	TRBJ1-1	once	.	TGTGCCAGCAGCTTTTGGCGAGGCGGGGGCCGAGGGAACACTGAAGCTTTCTTT	CASSFWRGGGRGNTEAFF
TRBV27	TRBJ1-5	.	.	TGTGCCAGCAGTTTATACAGGGAGAGCAATCAGCCCCAGCATTTT	CASSLYRESNQPQHF
TRBV7-3	TRBJ2-2	.	TRBD2	TGTGCCAGCAGCCTCGGACGGACTAGCGGGGGGTACACCGGGGAGCTGTTTTTT	CASSLGRTSGGYTGELFF
TRBV7-8	TRBJ2-1	once	.	TGTGCCAGCAGTTTCAGAGGGGGTACTGACAATGAGCAGTTCTTC	CASSFRGGTDNEQFF
TRBV6-5	TRBJ2-1	once	.	TGTGCCAGCAGTTACACCCCGGACACCTTTTACAATGAGCAGTTCTTC	CASSYTPDTFYNEQFF
TRBV5-1	TRBJ2-1	.	.	TGCGCCAGCAGCTTGGGCAGGGGCTTTACAAGTGAGCAGTTCTTC	CASSLGRGFTSEQFF
TRBV30	TRBJ1-2	once	.	TGTGCCTGGAGTGTAGGAGGGCAGAGCTATGGCTACACCTTC	CAWSVGGQSYGYTF
TRBV4-2	TRBJ1-5	few	.	TGTGCCAGCAGCCAAGCAAGGGGAAATCAGCCCCAGCATTTT	CASSQARGNQPQHF
TRBV30	TRBJ1-1	few	.	TGTGCCTGGAGTGAAGGAGTGAACACTGAAGCTTTCTTT	CAWSEGVNTEAFF
TRBV15	TRBJ1-5	few	TRBD1	TGTGCCACCAGCAGAGTGATGACAGGGTTGACCAATCAGCCCCAGCATTTT	CATSRVMTGLTNQPQHF
TRBV3-1/TRBV3-2	TRBJ2-3	.	TRBD2	TGTGCCAGCAGCCCAACCCTAGCGGGAGGGCTTCCCACCACTGATACGCAGTATTTT	CASSPTLAGGLPTTDTQYF
TRBV4-1	TRBJ1-2	.	.	TGCGCCAGCAGCCCCACCGACGGGGACTATGGCTACACCTTC	CASSPTDGDYGYTF
TRBV5-4	TRBJ1-2	.	TRBD1	TGTGCCAGCAGCCCTCGGACAGGGGTATATGGCTACACCTTC	CASSPRTGVYGYTF
TRBV19	TRBJ1-5	.	.	TGTGCCAGTAGTATAGAAACAGGGACGGGTCAGCCCCAGCATTTT	CASSIETGTGQPQHF
TRBV28	TRBJ2-7	.	.	TGTGCCAGCAGTCCCGCGACAGGTGGATTGAGAGGGCAGTACTTC	CASSPATGGLRGQYF
TRBV5-6	TRBJ2-1	few	.	TGTGCCAGCAGCTTAATGACCGGGAGTAAAGAGGATGAGCAGTTCTTC	CASSLMTGSKEDEQFF
TRBV30	TRBJ1-1	.	.	TGTGCCTGGAGTGCCAGAAGTGAAGCTTTCTTT	CAWSARSEAFF
TRBV24-1	TRBJ2-3	.	.	TGTGCCACCAGTGATCCGGGACAAGCCACAGATACGCAGTATTTT	CATSDPGQATDTQYF
TRBV5-4	TRBJ1-3	.	.	TGTGCCAGCAGCGACGGCCTCCTGGACAACTCTGGAAACACCATATATTTT	CASSDGLLDNSGNTIYF
TRBV5-4	TRBJ1-2	.	.	TGTGCCAGCAGCTTGGCTCGTGATGGCTACACCTTC	CASSLARDGYTF
TRBV7-2	TRBJ2-7	.	TRBD1	TGTGCCAGCAGCCCGGGGACAGGGCTCTACGAGCAGTACTTC	CASSPGTGLYEQYF
TRBV7-2	TRBJ1-5	.	.	TGTGCCAGCAGCTTAGTAGCCCGATCGAGCAATCAGCCCCAGCATTTT	CASSLVARSSNQPQHF
TRBV10-3	TRBJ2-1	.	TRBD2	TGTGCCATCAGTGAGGGACTAGCGGGCCCCTCCTACAATGAGCAGTTCTTC	CAISEGLAGPSYNEQFF
TRBV10-1	TRBJ2-5	.	.	TGCGCCAGCAGTGAGGCCGGGGAAGAGACCCAGTACTTC	CASSEAGEETQYF
TRBV27	TRBJ1-2	once	.	TGTGCCAGCAGGTCCCTTCTCAGGGGCCTTTCCTATGGCTACACCTTC	CASRSLLRGLSYGYTF
TRBV6-1	TRBJ1-2	.	.	TGTGCCAGCAGTGACAGGGACTATGGCTACACCTTC	CASSDRDYGYTF
TRBV7-6	TRBJ1-2	.	TRBD1	TGTGCCAGCAGCTCGAGGGGGCCCACCTATGGCTACACCTTC	CASSSRGPTYGYTF
TRBV2	TRBJ2-7	.	TRBD2	TGTGCCAGCAGGTCCGAGAGCGGGGGGGCCACCGAGCAGTACTTC	CASRSESGGATEQYF
TRBV24-1	TRBJ1-1	few	.	TGTGCCACCAGTGATCGGCAGGGTAAAGCTTTCTTT	CATSDRQGKAFF